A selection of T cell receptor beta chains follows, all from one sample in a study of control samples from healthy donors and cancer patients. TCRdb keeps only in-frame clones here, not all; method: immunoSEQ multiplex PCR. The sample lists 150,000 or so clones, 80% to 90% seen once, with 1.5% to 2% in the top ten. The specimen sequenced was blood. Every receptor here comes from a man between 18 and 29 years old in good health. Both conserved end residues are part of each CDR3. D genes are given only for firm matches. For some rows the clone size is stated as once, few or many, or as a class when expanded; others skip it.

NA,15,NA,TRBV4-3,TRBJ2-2,TGCGCCAGCAGCCAGGGGGTATTGGGCACCGGGGAGCTGTTTTTT,CASSQGVLGTGELFF
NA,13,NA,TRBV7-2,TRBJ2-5,TGTGCCGAAAGTTCGGGGGCCGGGGGGACCCAGTACTTC,CAESSGAGGTQYF
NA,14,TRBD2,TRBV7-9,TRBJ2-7,TGTGCCAGCAGCTTTAGCGGGGGGGCCTACGAGCAGTACTTC,CASSFSGGAYEQYF
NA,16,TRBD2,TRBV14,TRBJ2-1,TGTGCCAGCAGCCTCCTAGCGGGGGGGTTCGCCAATGAGCAGTTCTTC,CASSLLAGGFANEQFF
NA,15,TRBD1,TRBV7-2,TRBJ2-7,TGTGCCAGCAGCCGGACACAGGGGGCGCGAAACGAGCAGTACTTC,CASSRTQGARNEQYF
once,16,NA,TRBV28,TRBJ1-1,TGTGCCAGCAGTTTAAAACAGGGTCTTTTGGACACTGAAGCTTTCTTT,CASSLKQGLLDTEAFF
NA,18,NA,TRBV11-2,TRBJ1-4,TGTGCCAGCAGCCTTCGCGACAGTCCCCTTGCAACTAATGAAAAACTGTTTTTT,CASSLRDSPLATNEKLFF
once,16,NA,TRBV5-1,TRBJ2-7,TGCGCCAGCAGCTTGGGGTTGCGGGGAGGCTCCTACGAGCAGTACTTC,CASSLGLRGGSYEQYF
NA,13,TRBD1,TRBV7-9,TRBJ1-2,TGTGCCAGCAGGGACAGGGCCGACTATGGCTACACCTTC,CASRDRADYGYTF
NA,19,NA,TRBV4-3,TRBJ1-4,TGCGCCAGCAGCCAAGATCTAGAGAGTGATCTTTGGATGGGTGAAAAACTGTTTTTT,CASSQDLESDLWMGEKLFF
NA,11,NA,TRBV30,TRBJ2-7,TGTGCCTGGAGTAGGGGAGGCGAGCAGTACTTC,CAWSRGGEQYF
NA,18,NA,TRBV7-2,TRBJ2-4,TGTGCCAGCAGCCCTGAGGGTGCCATACTAATGGCCAAAAACATTCAGTACTTC,CASSPEGAILMAKNIQYF
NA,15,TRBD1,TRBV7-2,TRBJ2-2,TGTGCCAGCAGACGGGACAGGGTAAACACCGGGGAGCTGTTTTTT,CASRRDRVNTGELFF
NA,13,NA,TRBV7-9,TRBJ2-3,TGTGCCAGCAGCTCCCCGACAACAGATACGCAGTATTTT,CASSSPTTDTQYF
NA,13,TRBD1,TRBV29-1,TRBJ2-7,TGCAGCGTCGGGACGGGACAGCACTACGAGCAGTACTTC,CSVGTGQHYEQYF
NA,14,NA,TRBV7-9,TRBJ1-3,TGTGCCAGCAGCTTATTGGGGGTGTCAAACACCATATATTTT,CASSLLGVSNTIYF
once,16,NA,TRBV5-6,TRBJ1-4,TGTGCCAGCAGCTCTTGGGTAGGAGATAGAAATGAAAAACTGTTTTTT,CASSSWVGDRNEKLFF
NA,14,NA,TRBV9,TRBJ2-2,TGTGCCAGCAGCGCGACAGGGAACACCGGGGAGCTGTTTTTT,CASSATGNTGELFF
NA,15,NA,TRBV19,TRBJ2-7,TGTGCCAGTAGTATGAGGTCAGGAGGCCTCTACGAGCAGTACTTC,CASSMRSGGLYEQYF
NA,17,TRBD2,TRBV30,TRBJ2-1,TGTGCCTGGAAACTAGCGGGGGACCTAAATCTTTACAATGAGCAGTTCTTC,CAWKLAGDLNLYNEQFF
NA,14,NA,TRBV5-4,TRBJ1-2,TGTGCCAGCAGCCCACCCGGGACCAGCTATGGCTACACCTTC,CASSPPGTSYGYTF
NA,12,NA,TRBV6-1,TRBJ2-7,TGTGCCAGCAGTGGAGCTCACTACGAGCAGTACTTC,CASSGAHYEQYF
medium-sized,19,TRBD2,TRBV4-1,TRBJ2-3,TGCGCCAGCAGCTACTTCGGGACTAGCGGGGCTTCTAGCACAGATACGCAGTATTTT,CASSYFGTSGASSTDTQYF
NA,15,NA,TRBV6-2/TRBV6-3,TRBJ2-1,TGTGCCAGCAGTTCGAATGGGGCTTTTGAAAATGAGCAGTTCTTC,CASSSNGAFENEQFF
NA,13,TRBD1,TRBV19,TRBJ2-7,TGTGCCAGTAGTATTGGGACAGGTGACGGGCAGTACTTC,CASSIGTGDGQYF
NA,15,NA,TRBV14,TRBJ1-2,TGTGCCAGCAGCCAAGATCTACAGGCTAGCTATGGCTACACCTTC,CASSQDLQASYGYTF
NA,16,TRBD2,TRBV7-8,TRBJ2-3,TGTGCCAGCAGCTTAATCTCGGGGGGAAGGACAGATACGCAGTATTTT,CASSLISGGRTDTQYF
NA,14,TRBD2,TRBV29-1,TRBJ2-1,TGCAGCGTTGTGCGGGGGGCCTCCTACAATGAGCAGTTCTTC,CSVVRGASYNEQFF
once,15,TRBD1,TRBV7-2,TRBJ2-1,TGTGCCAGCAGCTGGGACAGGGGGGTATACAATGAGCAGTTCTTC,CASSWDRGVYNEQFF
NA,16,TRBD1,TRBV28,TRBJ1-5,TGTGCCAGCAGTTCGACAGGGGGTGAGAGCAATCAGCCCCAGCATTTT,CASSSTGGESNQPQHF
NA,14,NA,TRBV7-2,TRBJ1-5,TGTGCCAGCAGCTTAGTGGGGGTGGGTCAGCCCCAGCATTTT,CASSLVGVGQPQHF
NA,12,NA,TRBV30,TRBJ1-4,TGTGCCTGGAGTCCCGTGTTTGAAAAACTGTTTTTT,CAWSPVFEKLFF
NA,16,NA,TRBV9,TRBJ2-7,TGTGCCAGCAGCGTAGGGGCTAGCTCCCGTCTACACGAGCAGTACTTC,CASSVGASSRLHEQYF
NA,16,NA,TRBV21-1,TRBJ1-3,TGTGCCAGCAGTCACCCGGAGGGGACCTCTGGAAACACCATATATTTT,CASSHPEGTSGNTIYF
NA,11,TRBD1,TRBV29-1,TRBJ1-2,TGCAGCGTTGCCAGGGGGTATGGCTACACCTTC,CSVARGYGYTF
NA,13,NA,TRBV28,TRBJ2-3,TGTGCCAGCAGTTTCTCACGCACAGATACGCAGTATTTT,CASSFSRTDTQYF
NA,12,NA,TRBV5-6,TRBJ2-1,TGTGCCAGCAGCTTGGGACGACCCGAGCAGTTCTTC,CASSLGRPEQFF
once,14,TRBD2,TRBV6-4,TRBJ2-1,TGTGCCAGCAACACGGCTAGCGGGGGGGTGGTGCAGTTCTTC,CASNTASGGVVQFF
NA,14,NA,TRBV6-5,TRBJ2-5,TGTGCCAGCAGTCCAACACGGCCGGGGGAGACCCAGTACTTC,CASSPTRPGETQYF
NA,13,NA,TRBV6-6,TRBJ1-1,TGTGCCAGCAGTTACCTGGCAGACTCTGAAGCTTTCTTT,CASSYLADSEAFF
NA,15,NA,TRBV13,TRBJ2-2,TGTGCCAGCAGTTTTGCTATGTTTTCGACCGGGGAGCTGTTTTTT,CASSFAMFSTGELFF
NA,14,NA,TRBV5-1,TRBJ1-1,TGCGCCAGCAGCTCACAGGGACGGAACACTGAAGCTTTCTTT,CASSSQGRNTEAFF
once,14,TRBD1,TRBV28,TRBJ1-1,TGTGCCAGCAGTGGATCCGGGACAGACACTGAAGCTTTCTTT,CASSGSGTDTEAFF
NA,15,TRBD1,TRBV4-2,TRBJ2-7,TGTGCCAGCAGCCCCGGAGACAGGGTAGGCTACGAGCAGTACTTC,CASSPGDRVGYEQYF
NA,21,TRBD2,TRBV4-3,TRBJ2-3,TGCGCCAGCAGCCAAGATCGATTTGGTGCGGGGGGGAAAACGAACACAGATACGCAGTATTTT,CASSQDRFGAGGKTNTDTQYF
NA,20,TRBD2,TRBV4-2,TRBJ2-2,TGTGCCAGCAGCCAAGATCCCTCGGGGAGGGCGGACGTTGTGACCGGGGAGCTGTTTTTT,CASSQDPSGRADVVTGELFF
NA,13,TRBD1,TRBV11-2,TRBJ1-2,TGTGCCAGCAGTGGGGACAGAAACTATGGCTACACCTTC,CASSGDRNYGYTF
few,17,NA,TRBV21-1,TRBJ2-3,TGTGCCAGCAGCAAAGGATACAATACCTCTAGCACAGATACGCAGTATTTT,CASSKGYNTSSTDTQYF
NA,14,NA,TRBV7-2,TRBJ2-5,TGTGCCAGCAGCTTAGGAAGCGCCAAAGAGACCCAGTACTTC,CASSLGSAKETQYF
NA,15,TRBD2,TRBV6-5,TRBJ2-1,TGTGCCAGCAGTTCGCCGACTAGCGGGGAGGGACAGCAGTTCTTC,CASSSPTSGEGQQFF
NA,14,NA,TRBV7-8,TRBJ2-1,TGTGCCAGCATGGACCTTCGGACCTACAATGAGCAGTTCTTC,CASMDLRTYNEQFF
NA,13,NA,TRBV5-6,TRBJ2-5,TGTGCCAGCAGCTTCGCGGCCACCGAGACCCAGTACTTC,CASSFAATETQYF
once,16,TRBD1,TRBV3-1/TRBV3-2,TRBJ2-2,TGTGCCAGCAGCCAAGGTACAGGGGAACTCGGCGGGGAGCTGTTTTTT,CASSQGTGELGGELFF
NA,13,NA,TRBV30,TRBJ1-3,TGTGCCTGGAAGGTGCGCGGTGGAAACACCATATATTTT,CAWKVRGGNTIYF
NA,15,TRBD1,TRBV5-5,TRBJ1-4,TGTGCCAGCAGCTTGCGGCAGGGGGCGGATGAAAAACTGTTTTTT,CASSLRQGADEKLFF
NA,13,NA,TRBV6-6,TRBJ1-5,TGTGCCAGTTCGGTCGAATCGGGACAGCCCCAGCATTTT,CASSVESGQPQHF
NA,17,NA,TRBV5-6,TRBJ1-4,TGTGCCAGCAGGAATCTAATAGGAGATGCAACTAATGAAAAACTGTTTTTT,CASRNLIGDATNEKLFF
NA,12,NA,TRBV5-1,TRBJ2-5,TGCGCCAGCAGCTTGAATCGGGACGCCGTATACTTC,CASSLNRDAVYF
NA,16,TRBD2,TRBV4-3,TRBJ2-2,TGCGCCAGCAGCCAAAGACTAGCGGCGAACACCGGGGAGCTGTTTTTT,CASSQRLAANTGELFF